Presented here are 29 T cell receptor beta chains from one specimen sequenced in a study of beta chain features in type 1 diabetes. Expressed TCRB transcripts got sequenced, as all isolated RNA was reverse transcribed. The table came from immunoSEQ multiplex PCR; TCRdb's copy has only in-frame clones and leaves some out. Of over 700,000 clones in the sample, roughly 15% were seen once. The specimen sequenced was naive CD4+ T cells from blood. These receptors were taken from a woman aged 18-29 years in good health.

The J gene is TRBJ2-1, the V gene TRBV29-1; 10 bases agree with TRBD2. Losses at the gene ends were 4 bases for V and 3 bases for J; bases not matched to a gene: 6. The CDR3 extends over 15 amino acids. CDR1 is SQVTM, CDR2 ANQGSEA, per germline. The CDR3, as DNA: TGCAGCGTTGGAGGTACTAGCGGGAACTACAATGAGCAGTTCTTC. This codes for CSVGGTSGNYNEQFF.

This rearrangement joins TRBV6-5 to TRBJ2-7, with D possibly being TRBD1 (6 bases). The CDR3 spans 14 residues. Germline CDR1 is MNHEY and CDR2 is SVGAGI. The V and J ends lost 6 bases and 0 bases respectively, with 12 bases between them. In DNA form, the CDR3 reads TGTGCCAGCAGAGAACAGGGTTTCTCCTACGAGCAGTACTTC. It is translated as CASREQGFSYEQYF.

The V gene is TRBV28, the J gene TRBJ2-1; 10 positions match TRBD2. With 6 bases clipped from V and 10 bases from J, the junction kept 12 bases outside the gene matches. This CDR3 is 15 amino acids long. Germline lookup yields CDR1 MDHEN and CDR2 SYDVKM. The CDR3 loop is CASSVWASGSGEQFF. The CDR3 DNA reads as TGTGCCAGCAGCGTTTGGGCTAGCGGGAGCGGCGAGCAGTTCTTC.

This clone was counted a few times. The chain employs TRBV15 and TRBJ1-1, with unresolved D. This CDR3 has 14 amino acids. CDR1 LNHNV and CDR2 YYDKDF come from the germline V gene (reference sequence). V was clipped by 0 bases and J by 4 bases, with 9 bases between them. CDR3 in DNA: TGTGCCACCAGCAGAGATCGACAATTCACTGAAGCTTTCTTT. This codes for CATSRDRQFTEAFF.

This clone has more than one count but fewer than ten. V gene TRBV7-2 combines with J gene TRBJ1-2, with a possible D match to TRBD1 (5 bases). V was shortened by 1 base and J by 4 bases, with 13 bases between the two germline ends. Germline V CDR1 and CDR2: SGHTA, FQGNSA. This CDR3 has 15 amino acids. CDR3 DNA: TGTGCCAGCAGCTTAGAAGCCAGGGTTGTCTATGGCTACACCTTC. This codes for CASSLEARVVYGYTF.

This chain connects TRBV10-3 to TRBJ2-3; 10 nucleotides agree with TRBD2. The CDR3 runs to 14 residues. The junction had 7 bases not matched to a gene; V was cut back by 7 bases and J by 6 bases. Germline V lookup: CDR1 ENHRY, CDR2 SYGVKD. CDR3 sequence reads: CAIKASGRFDTQYF. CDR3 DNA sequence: TGTGCCATCAAAGCTAGCGGGAGATTTGATACGCAGTATTTT.

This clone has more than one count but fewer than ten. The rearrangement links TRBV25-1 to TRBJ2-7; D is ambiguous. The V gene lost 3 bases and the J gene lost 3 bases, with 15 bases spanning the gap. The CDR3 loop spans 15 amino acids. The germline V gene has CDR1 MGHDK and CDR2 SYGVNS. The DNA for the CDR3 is TGTGCCAGCAGTGACCTGACCGGGCAATACTACGAGCAGTACTTC. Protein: CASSDLTGQYYEQYF.

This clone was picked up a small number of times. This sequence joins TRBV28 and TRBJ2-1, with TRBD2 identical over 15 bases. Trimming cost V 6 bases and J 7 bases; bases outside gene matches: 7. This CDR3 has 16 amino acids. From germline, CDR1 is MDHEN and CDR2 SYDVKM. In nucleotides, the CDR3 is TGTGCCAGCAGCCGTACCGGGACTAGCGGGAGGAATGAGCAGTTCTTC. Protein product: CASSRTGTSGRNEQFF.

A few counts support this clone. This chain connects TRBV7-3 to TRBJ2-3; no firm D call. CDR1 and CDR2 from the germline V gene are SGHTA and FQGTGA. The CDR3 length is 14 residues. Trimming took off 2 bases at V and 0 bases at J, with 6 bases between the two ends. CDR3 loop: CASSLYGSTDTQYF. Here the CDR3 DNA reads TGTGCCAGCAGCTTATACGGGAGCACAGATACGCAGTATTTT.

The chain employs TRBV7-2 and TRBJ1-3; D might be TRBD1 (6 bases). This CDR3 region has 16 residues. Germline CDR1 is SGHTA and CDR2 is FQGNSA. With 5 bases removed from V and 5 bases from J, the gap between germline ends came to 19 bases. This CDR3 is CASSPTGGLSRNTIYF. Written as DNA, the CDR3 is TGTGCCAGCAGCCCGACAGGAGGCCTATCAAGAAACACCATATATTTT.

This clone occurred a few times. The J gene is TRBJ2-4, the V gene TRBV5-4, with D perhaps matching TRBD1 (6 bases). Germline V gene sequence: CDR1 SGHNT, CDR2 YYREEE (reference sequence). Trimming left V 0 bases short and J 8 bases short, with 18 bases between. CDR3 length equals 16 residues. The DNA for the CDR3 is TGTGCCAGCAGCTTGGGTTTGGGGGCACATGAGGACATTCAGTACTTC. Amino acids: CASSLGLGAHEDIQYF. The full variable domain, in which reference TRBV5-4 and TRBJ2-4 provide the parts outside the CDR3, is ETGVTQSPTHLIKTRGQQVTLRCSSQSGHNTVSWYQQALGQGPQFIFQYYREEENGRGNFPPRFSGLQFPNYSSELNVNALELDDSALYLCASSLGLGAHEDIQYFGAGTRLSVL.

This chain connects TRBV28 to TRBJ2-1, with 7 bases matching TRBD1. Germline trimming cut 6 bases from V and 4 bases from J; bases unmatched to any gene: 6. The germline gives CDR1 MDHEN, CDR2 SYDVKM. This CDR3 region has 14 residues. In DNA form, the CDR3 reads TGTGCCAGCAGCCTACAGGGGAATTACAATGAGCAGTTCTTC. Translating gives CASSLQGNYNEQFF.

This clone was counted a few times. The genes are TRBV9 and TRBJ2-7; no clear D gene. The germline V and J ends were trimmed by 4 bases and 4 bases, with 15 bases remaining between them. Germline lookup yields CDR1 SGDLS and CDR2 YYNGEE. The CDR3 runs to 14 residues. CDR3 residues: CASSPWGGVYEQYF. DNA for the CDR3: TGTGCCAGCAGCCCGTGGGGTGGGGTTTACGAGCAGTACTTC.

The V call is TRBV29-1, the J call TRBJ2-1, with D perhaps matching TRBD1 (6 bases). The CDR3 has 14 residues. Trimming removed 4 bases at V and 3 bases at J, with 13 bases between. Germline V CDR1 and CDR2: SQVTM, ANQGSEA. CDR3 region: CSVGNTGSYNEQFF. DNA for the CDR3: TGCAGCGTTGGGAACACAGGGAGCTACAATGAGCAGTTCTTC.

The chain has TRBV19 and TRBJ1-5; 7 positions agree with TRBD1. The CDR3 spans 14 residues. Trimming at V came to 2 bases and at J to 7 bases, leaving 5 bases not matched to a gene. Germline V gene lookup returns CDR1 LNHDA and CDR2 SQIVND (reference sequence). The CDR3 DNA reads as TGTGCCAGTAGTATAAAGGGGGCCCGACAGCCCCAGCATTTT. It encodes CASSIKGARQPQHF.

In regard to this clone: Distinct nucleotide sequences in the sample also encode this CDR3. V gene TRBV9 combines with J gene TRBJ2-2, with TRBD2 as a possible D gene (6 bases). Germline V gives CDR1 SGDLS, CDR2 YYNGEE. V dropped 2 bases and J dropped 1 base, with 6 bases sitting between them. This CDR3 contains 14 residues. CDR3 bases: TGTGCCAGCAGCGTGGAGGGGAACACCGGGGAGCTGTTTTTT. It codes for CASSVEGNTGELFF.

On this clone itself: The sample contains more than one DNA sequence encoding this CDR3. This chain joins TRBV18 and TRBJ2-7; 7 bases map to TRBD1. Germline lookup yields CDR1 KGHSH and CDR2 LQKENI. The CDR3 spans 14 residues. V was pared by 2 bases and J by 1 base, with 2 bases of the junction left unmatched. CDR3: CASSPGTASYEQYF. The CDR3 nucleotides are TGTGCCAGCTCACCAGGGACAGCTTCCTACGAGCAGTACTTC.

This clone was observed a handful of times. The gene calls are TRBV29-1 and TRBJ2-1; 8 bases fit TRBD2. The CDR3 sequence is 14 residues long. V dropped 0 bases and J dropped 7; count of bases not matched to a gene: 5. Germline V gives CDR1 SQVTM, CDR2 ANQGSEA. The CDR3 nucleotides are TGCAGCGTTGAAGACCCGGGACTAGTGAATGAGCAGTTCTTC. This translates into CSVEDPGLVNEQFF.

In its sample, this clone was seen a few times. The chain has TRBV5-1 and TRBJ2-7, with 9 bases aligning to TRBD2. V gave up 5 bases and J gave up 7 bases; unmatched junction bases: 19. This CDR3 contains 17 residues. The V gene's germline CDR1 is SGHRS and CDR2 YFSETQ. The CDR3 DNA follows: TGCGCCAGCAGTCCATTCGTGGTAGCGGGGGACCCGAGGGAGCAGTACTTC. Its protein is CASSPFVVAGDPREQYF. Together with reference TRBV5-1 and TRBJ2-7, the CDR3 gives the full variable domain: KAGVTQTPRYLIKTRGQQVTLSCSPISGHRSVSWYQQTPGQGLQFLFEYFSETQRNKGNFPGRFSGRQFSNSRSEMNVSTLELGDSALYLCASSPFVVAGDPREQYFGPGTRLTVT.

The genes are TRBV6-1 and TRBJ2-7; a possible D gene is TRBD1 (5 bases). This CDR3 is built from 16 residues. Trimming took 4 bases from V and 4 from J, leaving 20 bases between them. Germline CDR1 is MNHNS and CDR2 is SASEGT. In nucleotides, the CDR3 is TGTGCCAGCAGTGCAAGTCACGGAGTAAAGGGGTACGAGCAGTACTTC. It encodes CASSASHGVKGYEQYF.

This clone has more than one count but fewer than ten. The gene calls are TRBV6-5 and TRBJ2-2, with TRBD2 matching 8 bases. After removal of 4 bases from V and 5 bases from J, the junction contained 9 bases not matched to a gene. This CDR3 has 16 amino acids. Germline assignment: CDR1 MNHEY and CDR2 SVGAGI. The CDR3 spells CASSSRLARWTGELFF. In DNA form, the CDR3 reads TGTGCCAGCAGTTCCCGACTAGCGAGATGGACCGGGGAGCTGTTTTTT.

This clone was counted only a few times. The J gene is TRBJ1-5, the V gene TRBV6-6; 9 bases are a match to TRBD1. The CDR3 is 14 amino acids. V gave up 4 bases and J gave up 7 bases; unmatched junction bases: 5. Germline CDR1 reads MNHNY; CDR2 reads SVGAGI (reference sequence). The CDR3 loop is CASSSRQGDQPQHF. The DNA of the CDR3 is TGTGCCAGCAGTTCCAGACAGGGGGACCAGCCCCAGCATTTT.

In DNA, the CDR3 is TGTGCCAGCAGTTTGCGGGGCGACGGGGAGCTGTTTTTT. Protein product: CASSLRGDGELFF. The chain employs TRBV27 and TRBJ2-2; possible D gene TRBD2, 6 bases. Germline V gives CDR1 MNHEY, CDR2 SMNVEV (reference sequence). The CDR3 sequence is 13 residues long. Trimming removed 3 bases at V and 7 bases at J, with 9 bases between.

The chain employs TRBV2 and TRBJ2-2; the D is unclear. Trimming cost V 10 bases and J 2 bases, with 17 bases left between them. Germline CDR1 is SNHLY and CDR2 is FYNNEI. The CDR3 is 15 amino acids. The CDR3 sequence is CAIPPPERNTGELFF. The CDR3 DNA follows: TGTGCCATCCCACCACCCGAGCGTAACACCGGGGAGCTGTTTTTT.

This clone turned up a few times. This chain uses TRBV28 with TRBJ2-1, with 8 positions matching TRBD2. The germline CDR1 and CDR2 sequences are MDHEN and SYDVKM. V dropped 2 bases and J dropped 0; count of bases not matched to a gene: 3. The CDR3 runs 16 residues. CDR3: CASSLAGGDSYNEQFF. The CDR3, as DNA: TGTGCCAGCAGTTTAGCGGGGGGAGACTCCTACAATGAGCAGTTCTTC.

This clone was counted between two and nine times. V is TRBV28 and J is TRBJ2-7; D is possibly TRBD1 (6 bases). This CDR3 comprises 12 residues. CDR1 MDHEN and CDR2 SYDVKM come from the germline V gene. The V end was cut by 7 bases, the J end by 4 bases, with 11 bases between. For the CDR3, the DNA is TGTGCCAGCACTCGGACAGTTTACGAGCAGTACTTC. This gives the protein CASTRTVYEQYF.

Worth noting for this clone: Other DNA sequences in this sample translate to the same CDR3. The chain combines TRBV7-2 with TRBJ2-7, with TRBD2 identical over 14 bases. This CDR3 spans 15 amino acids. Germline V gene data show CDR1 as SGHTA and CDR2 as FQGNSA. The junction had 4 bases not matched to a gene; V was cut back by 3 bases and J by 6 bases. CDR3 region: CASSLAGLAGVEQYF. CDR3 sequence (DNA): TGTGCCAGCAGCTTGGCGGGACTAGCGGGAGTCGAGCAGTACTTC.

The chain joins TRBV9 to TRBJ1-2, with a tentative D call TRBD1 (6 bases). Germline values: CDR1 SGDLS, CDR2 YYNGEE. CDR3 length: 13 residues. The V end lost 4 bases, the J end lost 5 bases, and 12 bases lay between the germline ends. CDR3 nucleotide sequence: TGTGCCAGCAGCCCCGGGACATCTTATGGCTACACCTTC. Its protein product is CASSPGTSYGYTF.

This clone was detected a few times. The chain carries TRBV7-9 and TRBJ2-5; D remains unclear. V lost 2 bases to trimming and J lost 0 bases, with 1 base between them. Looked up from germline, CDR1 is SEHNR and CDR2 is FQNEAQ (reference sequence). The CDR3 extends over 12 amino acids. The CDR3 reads CASSLNQETQYF. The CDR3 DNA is TGTGCCAGCAGCTTAAACCAAGAGACCCAGTACTTC.